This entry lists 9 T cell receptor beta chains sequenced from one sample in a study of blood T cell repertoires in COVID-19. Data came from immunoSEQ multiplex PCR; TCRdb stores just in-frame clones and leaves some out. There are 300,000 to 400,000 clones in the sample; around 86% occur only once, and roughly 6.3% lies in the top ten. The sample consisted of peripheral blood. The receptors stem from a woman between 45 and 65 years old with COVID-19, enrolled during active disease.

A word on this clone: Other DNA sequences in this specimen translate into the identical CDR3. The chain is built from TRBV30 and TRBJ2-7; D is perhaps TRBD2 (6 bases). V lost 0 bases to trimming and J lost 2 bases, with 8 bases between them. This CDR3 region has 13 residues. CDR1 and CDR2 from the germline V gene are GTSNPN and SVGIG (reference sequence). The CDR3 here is CAWSVGGPYEQYF. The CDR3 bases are TGTGCCTGGAGTGTCGGGGGACCCTACGAGCAGTACTTC. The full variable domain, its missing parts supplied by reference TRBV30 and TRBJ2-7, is SQTIHQWPATLVQPVGSPLSLECTVEGTSNPNLYWYRQAAGRGLQLLFYSVGIGQISSEVPQNLSASRPQDRQFILSSKKLLLSDSGFYLCAWSVGGPYEQYFGPGTRLTVT.

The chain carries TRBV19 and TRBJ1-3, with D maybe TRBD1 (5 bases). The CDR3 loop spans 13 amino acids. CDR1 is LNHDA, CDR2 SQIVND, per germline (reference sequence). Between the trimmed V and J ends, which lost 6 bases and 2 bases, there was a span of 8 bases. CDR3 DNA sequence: TGTGCCAGTAGAGGAGGGGCTGGAAACACCATATATTTT. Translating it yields CASRGGAGNTIYF.

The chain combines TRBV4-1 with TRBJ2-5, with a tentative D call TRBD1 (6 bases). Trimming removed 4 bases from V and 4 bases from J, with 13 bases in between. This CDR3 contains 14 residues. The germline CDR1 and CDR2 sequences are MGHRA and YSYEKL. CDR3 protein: CASSPGTFGETQYF. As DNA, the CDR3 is TGCGCCAGCAGCCCCGGGACATTTGGAGAGACCCAGTACTTC.

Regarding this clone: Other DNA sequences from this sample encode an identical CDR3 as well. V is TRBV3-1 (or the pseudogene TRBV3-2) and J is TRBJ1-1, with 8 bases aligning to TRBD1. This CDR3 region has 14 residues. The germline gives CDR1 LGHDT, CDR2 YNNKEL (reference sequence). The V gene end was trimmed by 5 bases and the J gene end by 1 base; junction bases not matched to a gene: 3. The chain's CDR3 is CASSSGTGNTEAFF. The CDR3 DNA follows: TGTGCCAGCAGCTCCGGGACAGGGAACACTGAAGCTTTCTTT.

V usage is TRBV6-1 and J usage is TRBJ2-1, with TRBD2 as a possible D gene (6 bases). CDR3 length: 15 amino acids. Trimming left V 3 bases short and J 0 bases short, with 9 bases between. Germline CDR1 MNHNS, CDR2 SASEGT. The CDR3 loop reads CASSDNSGSYNEQFF. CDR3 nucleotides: TGTGCCAGCAGTGACAATAGCGGCTCCTACAATGAGCAGTTCTTC.

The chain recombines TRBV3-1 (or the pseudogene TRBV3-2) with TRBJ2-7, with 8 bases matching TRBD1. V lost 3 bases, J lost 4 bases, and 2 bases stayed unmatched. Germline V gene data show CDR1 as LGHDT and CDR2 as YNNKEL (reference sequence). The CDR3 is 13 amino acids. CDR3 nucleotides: TGTGCCAGCAGCCACCGACAGGGGTACGAGCAGTACTTC. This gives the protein CASSHRQGYEQYF.

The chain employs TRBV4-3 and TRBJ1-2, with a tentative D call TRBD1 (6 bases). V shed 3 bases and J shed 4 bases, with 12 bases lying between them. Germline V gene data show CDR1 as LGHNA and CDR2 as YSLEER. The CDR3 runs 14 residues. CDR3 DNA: TGCGCCAGCAGCCAGTTGGACAGTCTCTATGGCTACACCTTC. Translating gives CASSQLDSLYGYTF.

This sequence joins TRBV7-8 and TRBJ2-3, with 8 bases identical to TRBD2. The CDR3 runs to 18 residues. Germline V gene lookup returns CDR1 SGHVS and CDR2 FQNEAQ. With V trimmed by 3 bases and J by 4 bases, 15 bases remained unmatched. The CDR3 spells CASSLQAGGGIMADTQYF. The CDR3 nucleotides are TGTGCCAGCAGCTTGCAGGCGGGAGGTGGTATTATGGCAGATACGCAGTATTTT. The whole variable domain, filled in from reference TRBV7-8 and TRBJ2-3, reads GAGVSQSPRYKVAKRGQDVALRCDPISGHVSLFWYQQALGQGPEFLTYFQNEAQLDKSGLPSDRFFAERPEGSVSTLKIQRTQQEDSAVYLCASSLQAGGGIMADTQYFGPGTRLTVL.

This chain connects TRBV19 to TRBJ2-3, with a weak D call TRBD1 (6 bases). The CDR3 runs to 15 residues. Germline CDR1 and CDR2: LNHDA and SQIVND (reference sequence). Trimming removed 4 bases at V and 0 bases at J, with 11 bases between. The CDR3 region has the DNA TGTGCCAGTAGTAACAGGGAAACTAGCACAGATACGCAGTATTTT. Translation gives CASSNRETSTDTQYF.